This T cell receptor (beta chain) was sequenced in a study of T cell responses to AZD1222 COVID-19 vaccine (dated by TCRdb to about 2021). With regard to the full study: A total of 233 trial participants underwent TCR sequencing, of whom about 200 received two doses of AZD1222 and approximately 25 received two doses of the MenACWY control vaccine. Trial participants were enrolled by age into 18-55, 56-69 and 70-plus year subgroups, with 148, 28 and 57 TCR-sequenced participants respectively.

What the authors observed across the whole study: Reportedly, close to half of the unique spike-specific TCRs recognized epitopes lying outside the regions that are mutated in the B.1.351 and B.1.1.7 variants. Conclusions about previously exposed vaccinees were limited because only six AZD1222 recipients were SARS-CoV-2 seropositive at baseline. Participants were mostly white British and included more females than males, and it was suggested by the authors that clonal diversity may have been underestimated. Because no day 14 peak-response samples were available, the repertoires could be characterized only after the peak T cell response. The 56-69-year group was small, and its depth increase did not reach significance, likely because of low power. CD4 TCRs associated with the vaccine covered the entire spike protein, and the dominant responses were in regions 160-218 and 743-854. After two AZD1222 doses, both the breadth and the depth of spike-specific TCRs were significantly higher than at day 0 and than in MenACWY recipients.

The time point label here, explained by the study, means: baseline before first vaccination. What this sample's treatment or condition label stands for: meningococcal conjugate vaccine given as trial control. Vaccinee samples were obtained from the UK trials COV001 and COV002, which included a single-blind randomized controlled phase 2/3 trial of AZD1222 (ChAdOx1 nCoV-19) in healthy adults. For TCRbeta chain sequencing, PBMC samples from trial participants were taken at day 0 and at day 28 after the second dose. This clone showed up just once. No antigen is known for it. Per-base quality was not reported, and no clone a single base away is much larger than it. The CDR3 has 15 amino acids, counting the end cysteine and phenylalanine. Only the CDR3 DNA is retained, 45 bases long and in frame from the first base. V is clipped by 0 bases and J by 3 bases, and the sequence between their germline boundaries is 12 bases long. Via the germline V gene, CDR1 is SGHRS and CDR2 YFSETQ.

The CDR3 regions of human TCRbeta chains were subjected to immunosequencing. The original pipeline was this. Repertoire TCRs were checked for matches against a reference library of SARS-CoV-2-specific TCRs that had been generated using the MIRA antigen-specificity platform. Breadth was defined as the fraction of unique TCRs that were SARS-CoV-2-associated, and depth was defined as the fraction of total T cells that were SARS-CoV-2-associated. Using the MIRA data, every spike-specific TCR was mapped to the spike region that the TCR reacted to and assigned to either a CD4 or a CD8 class. Log10-transformed breadth and depth values were compared by one-way ANOVA with Sidak's multiple comparisons tests. Held by TCRdb, this immuneACCESS table contains in-frame sequences only and omits some clones. Under half of the omission traces to an unresolved V gene where checked; the cause of the rest is unknown. V and J calls and clone size are those listed in that table; D and trimming were worked out from the DNA. The table for this sample lists about 79,000 clones; 90% to 95% of them were counted only once. The ten largest clones represent roughly 6.4% of the sample.

The sequence links TRBV5-1 to TRBJ2-5; the D gene identity is not certain. The clonotype was recovered from an adult in good health. Material: peripheral blood, obtained on day 0 of MenACWY control vaccination. The bases are TGCGCCAGCAGCTTGGCCGGCCATTGGGAAGAGACCCAGTACTTC. Its translation is CASSLAGHWEETQYF.